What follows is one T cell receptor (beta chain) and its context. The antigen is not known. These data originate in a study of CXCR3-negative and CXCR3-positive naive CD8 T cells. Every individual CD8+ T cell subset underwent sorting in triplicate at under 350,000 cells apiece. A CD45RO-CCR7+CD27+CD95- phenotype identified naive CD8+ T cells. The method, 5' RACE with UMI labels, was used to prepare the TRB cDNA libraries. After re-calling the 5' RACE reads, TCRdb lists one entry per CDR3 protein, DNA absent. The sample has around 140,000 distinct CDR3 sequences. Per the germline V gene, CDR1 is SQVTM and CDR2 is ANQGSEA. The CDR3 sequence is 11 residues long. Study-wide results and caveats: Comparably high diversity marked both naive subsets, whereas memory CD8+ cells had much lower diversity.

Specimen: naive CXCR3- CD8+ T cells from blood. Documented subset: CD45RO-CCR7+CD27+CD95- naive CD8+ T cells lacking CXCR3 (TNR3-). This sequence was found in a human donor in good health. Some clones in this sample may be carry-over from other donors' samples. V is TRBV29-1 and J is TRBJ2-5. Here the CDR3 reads CSVEIFETQYF.